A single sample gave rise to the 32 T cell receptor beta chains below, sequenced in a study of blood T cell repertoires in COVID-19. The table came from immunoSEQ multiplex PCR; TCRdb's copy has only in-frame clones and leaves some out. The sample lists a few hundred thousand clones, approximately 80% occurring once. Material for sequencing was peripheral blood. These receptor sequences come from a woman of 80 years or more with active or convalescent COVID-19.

The CDR3 DNA reads as TGTGCCTGGAGTGTAAGTGGCGGGAGGGGTACGTACGAGCAGTACTTC. Amino acids: CAWSVSGGRGTYEQYF. The chain joins TRBV30 to TRBJ2-7; 9 nucleotides line up with TRBD2. There are 16 residues in the CDR3. V lost 0 bases and J lost 4; bases outside the gene matches: 10. CDR1 GTSNPN and CDR2 SVGIG come from the germline V gene (reference sequence).

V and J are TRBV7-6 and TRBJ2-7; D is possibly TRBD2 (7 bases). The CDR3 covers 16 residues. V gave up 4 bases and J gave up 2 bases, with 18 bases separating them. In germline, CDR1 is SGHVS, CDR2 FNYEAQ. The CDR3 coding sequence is TGTGCCAGCAGCTGGGGGGGCGGAATTACGCCCTACGAGCAGTACTTC. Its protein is CASSWGGGITPYEQYF.

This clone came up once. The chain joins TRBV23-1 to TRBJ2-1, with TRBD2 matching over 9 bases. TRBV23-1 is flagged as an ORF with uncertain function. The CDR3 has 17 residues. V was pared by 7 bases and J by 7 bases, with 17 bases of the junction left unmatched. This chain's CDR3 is CASMTLRAGGSENEQFF. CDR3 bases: TGCGCCAGCATGACTCTCAGGGCGGGAGGGTCCGAAAATGAGCAGTTCTTC.

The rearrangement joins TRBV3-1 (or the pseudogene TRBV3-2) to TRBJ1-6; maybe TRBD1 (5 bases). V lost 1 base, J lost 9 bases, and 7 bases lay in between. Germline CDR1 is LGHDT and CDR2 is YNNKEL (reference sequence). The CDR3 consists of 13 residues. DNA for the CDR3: TGTGCCAGCAGCCAAGTAAGGGGTTCACCCCTCCACTTT. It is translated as CASSQVRGSPLHF.

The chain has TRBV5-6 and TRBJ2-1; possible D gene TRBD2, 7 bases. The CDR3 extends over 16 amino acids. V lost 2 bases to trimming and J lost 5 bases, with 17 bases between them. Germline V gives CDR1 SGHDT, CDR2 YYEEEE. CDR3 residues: CASSFIGIGGDNEQFF. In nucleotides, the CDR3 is TGTGCCAGCAGCTTCATCGGTATAGGGGGGGACAATGAGCAGTTCTTC.

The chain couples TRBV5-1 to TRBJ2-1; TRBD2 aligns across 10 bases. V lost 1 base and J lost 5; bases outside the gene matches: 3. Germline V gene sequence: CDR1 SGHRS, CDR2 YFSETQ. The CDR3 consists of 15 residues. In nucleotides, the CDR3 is TGCGCCAGCAGCTTGCTAGCGGGGGCTCACAATGAGCAGTTCTTC. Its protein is CASSLLAGAHNEQFF.

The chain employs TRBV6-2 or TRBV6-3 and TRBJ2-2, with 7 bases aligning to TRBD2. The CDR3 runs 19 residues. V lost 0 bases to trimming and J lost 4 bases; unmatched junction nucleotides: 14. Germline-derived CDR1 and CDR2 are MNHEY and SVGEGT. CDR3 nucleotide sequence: TGTGCCAGCAGTTACTCGGGACTACGCGGACGAAGGGGCACCGGGGAGCTGTTTTTT. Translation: CASSYSGLRGRRGTGELFF.

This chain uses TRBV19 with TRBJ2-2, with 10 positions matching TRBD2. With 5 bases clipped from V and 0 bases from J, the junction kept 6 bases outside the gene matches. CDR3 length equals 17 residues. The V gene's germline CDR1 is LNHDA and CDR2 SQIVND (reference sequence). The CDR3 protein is CASSELAGMTNTGELFF. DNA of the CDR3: TGTGCCAGTAGTGAACTAGCGGGGATGACGAACACCGGGGAGCTGTTTTTT.

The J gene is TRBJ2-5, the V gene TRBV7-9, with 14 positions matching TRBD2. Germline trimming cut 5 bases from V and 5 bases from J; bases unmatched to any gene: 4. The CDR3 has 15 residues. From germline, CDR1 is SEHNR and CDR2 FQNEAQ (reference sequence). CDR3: CASSPGLAGVETQYF. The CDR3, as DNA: TGTGCCAGCAGCCCGGGACTAGCGGGAGTCGAGACCCAGTACTTC.

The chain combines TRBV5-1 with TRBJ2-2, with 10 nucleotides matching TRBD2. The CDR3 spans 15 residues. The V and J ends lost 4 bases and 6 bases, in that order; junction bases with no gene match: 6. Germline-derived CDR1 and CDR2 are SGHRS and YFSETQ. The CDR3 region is CASSLRAGGPGELFF. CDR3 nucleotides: TGCGCCAGCAGCCTGAGAGCGGGAGGGCCCGGGGAGCTGTTTTTT.

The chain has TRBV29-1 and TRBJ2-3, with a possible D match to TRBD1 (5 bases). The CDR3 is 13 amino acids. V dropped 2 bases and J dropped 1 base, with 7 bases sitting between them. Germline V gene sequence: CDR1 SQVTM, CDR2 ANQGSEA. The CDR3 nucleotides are TGCAGCGTTGAAAAAGGGGGCACAGATACGCAGTATTTT. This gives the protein CSVEKGGTDTQYF.

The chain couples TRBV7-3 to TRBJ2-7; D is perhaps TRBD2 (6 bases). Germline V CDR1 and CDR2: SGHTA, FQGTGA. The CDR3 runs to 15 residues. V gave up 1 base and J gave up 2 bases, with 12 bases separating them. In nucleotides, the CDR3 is TGTGCCAGCAGCTTAAAGGGTAGCGGACCCTACGAGCAGTACTTC. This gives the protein CASSLKGSGPYEQYF.

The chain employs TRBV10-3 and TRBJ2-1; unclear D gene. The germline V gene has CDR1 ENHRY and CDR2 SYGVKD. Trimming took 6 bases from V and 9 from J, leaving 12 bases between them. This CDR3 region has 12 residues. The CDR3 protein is CAISTLVAEQFF. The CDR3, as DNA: TGTGCCATCAGCACTCTAGTTGCTGAGCAGTTCTTC.

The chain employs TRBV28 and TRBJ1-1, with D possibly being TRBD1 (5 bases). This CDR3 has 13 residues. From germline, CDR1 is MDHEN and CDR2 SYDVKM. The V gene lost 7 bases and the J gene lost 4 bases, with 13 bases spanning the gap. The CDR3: CASNPGGGTEAFF. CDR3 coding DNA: TGTGCCAGCAATCCCGGGGGAGGCACTGAAGCTTTCTTT.

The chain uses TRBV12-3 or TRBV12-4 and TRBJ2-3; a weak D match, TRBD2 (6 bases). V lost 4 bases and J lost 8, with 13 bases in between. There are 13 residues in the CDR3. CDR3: CASSSTSKGTQYF. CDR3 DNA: TGTGCCAGCAGTTCTACTAGCAAAGGTACGCAGTATTTT.

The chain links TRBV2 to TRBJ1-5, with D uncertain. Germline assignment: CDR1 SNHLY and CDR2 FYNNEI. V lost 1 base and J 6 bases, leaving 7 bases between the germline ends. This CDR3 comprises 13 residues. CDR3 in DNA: TGTGCCAGCAGTGAAGAGACGGGTCAGCCCCAGCATTTT. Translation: CASSEETGQPQHF.

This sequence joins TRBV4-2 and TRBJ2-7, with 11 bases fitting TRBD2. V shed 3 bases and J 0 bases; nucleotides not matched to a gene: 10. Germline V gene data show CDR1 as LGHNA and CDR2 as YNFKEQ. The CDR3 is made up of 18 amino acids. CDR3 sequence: CASSHPRLAGGNSYEQYF. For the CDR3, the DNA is TGTGCCAGCAGCCACCCAAGGCTAGCGGGGGGCAACTCCTACGAGCAGTACTTC.

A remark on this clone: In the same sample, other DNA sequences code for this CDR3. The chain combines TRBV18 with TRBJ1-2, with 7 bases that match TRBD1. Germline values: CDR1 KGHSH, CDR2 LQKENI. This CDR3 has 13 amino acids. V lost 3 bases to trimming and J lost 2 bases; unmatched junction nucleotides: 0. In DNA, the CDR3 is TGTGCCAGCTCACCGGGACAGAACTATGGCTACACCTTC. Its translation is CASSPGQNYGYTF.

CDR3 DNA: TGTGCCATCCGACTAGCGGCCAACAATGAGCAGTTCTTC. Residues: CAIRLAANNEQFF. The J gene is TRBJ2-1, the V gene TRBV6-9; TRBD2 aligns across 9 bases. V trimming: 10 bases; J trimming: 5 bases; junction bases outside the gene matches: 6. This CDR3 contains 13 residues. Looked up from germline, CDR1 is MNHGY and CDR2 is SVAAGI.

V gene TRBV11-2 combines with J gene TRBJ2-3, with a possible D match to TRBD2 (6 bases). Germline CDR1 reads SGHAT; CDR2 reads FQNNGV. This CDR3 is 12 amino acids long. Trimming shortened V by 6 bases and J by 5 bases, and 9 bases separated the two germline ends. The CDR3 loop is CASRGGIDTQYF. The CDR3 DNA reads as TGTGCCAGCAGGGGGGGAATAGATACGCAGTATTTT.

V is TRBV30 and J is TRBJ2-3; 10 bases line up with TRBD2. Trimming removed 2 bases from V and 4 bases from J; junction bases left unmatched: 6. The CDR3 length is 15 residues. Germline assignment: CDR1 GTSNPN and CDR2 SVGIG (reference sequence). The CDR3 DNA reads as TGTGCCTGGAGTCCTCTAGCGGGAGCTTCAGATACGCAGTATTTT. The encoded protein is CAWSPLAGASDTQYF.

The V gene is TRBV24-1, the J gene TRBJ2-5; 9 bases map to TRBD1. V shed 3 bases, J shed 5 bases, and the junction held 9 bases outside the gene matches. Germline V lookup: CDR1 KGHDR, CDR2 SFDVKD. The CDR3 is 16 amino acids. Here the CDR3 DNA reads TGTGCCACCAGTGATGCCGGGACAGGGTTTTGGGAGACCCAGTACTTC. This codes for CATSDAGTGFWETQYF.

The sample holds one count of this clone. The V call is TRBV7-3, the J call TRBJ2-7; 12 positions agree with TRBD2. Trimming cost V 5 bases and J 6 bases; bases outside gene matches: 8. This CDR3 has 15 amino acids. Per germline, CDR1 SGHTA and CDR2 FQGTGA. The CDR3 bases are TGTGCCAGCAGCCCAGCTAGCGGGGGGGCCTCCGAGCAGTACTTC. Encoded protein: CASSPASGGASEQYF.

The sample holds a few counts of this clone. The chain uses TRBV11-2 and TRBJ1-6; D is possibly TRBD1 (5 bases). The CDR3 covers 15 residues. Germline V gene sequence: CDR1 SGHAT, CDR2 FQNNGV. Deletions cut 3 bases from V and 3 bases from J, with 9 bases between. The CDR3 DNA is TGTGCCAGCAGCTTCCAGGGTTACTATAATTCACCCCTCCACTTT. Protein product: CASSFQGYYNSPLHF.

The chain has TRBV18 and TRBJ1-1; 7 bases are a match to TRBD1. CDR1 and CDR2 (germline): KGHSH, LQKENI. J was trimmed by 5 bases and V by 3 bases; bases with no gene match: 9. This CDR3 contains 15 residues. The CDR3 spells CASSPEQGLGTEAFF. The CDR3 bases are TGTGCCAGCTCACCTGAACAGGGGTTGGGGACTGAAGCTTTCTTT. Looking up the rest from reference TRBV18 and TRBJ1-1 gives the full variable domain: NAGVMQNPRHLVRRRGQEARLRCSPMKGHSHVYWYRQLPEEGLKFMVYLQKENIIDESGMPKERFSAEFPKEGPSILRIQQVVRGDSAAYFCASSPEQGLGTEAFFGQGTRLTVV.

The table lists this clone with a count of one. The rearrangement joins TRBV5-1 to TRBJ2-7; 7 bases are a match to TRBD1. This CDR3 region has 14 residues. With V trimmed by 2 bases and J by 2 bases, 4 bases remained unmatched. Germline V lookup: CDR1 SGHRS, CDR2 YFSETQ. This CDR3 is CASSFGQAPYEQYF. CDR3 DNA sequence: TGCGCCAGCAGCTTCGGACAGGCCCCCTACGAGCAGTACTTC.

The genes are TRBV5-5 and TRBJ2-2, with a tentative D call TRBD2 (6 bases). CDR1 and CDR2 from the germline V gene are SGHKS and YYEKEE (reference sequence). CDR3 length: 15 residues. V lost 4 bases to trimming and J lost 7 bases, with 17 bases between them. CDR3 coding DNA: TGTGCCAGCAGCCCTAGACTAGATTTGGGCGGGGAGCTGTTTTTT. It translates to CASSPRLDLGGELFF.

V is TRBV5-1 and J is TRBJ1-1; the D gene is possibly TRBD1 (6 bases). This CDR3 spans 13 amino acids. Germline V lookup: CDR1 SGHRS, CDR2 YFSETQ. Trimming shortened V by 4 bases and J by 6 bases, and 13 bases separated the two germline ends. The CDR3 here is CASSPKNRAEAFF. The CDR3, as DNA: TGCGCCAGCAGCCCAAAGAACAGGGCTGAAGCTTTCTTT.

The CDR3 region has the DNA TGTGCCAGCAGCCAACAATGGAGGGATGACGAGCAGTACTTC. It translates to CASSQQWRDDEQYF. V usage is TRBV7-2 and J usage is TRBJ2-7; weak D call: TRBD2 (6 bases). The germline gives CDR1 SGHTA, CDR2 FQGNSA. The CDR3 sequence is 14 residues long. With 5 bases removed from V and 5 bases from J, the gap between germline ends came to 16 bases.

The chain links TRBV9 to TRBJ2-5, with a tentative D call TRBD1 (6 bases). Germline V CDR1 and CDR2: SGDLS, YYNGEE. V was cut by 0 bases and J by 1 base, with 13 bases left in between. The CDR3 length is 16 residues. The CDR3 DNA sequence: TGTGCCAGCAGCGTAGCACAGGGAGTGGGCCAAGAGACCCAGTACTTC. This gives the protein CASSVAQGVGQETQYF.

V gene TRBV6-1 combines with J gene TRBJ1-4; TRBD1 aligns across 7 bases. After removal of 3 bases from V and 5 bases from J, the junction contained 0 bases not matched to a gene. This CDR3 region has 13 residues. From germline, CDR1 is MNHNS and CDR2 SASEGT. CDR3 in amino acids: CASSDRGNEKLFF. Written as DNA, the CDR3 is TGTGCCAGCAGTGACAGGGGGAATGAAAAACTGTTTTTT.

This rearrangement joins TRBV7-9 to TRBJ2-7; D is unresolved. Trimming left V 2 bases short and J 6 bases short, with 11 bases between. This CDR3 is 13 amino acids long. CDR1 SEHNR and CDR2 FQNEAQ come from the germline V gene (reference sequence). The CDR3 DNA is TGTGCCAGCAGCTTAATGCCCGGCGGCGAGCAGTACTTC. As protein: CASSLMPGGEQYF. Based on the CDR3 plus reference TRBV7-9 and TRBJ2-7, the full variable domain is DTGVSQNPRHKITKRGQNVTFRCDPISEHNRLYWYRQTLGQGPEFLTYFQNEAQLEKSRLLSDRFSAERPKGSFSTLEIQRTEQGDSAMYLCASSLMPGGEQYFGPGTRLTVT.